This record covers a single TCR beta chain. After removal of 5 bases from V and 4 bases from J, the junction contained 7 bases not matched to a gene. The CDR3 is 15 amino acids. The V gene's germline CDR1 is WNHNN and CDR2 SYGVQD (reference sequence). The table came from immunoSEQ multiplex PCR; TCRdb's copy has only in-frame clones and leaves some out. The sample contains 98,000 or so clones, roughly nine tenths of which appear only once. The record originates from a study of blood T cell repertoires in COVID-19. As for the study in general: The samples span acute and convalescent COVID-19 from the United States, Italy and Spain. T cells, B-cell-depleted T cells, or PBMCs supplied cDNA or gDNA.

The chain recombines TRBV10-1 with TRBJ2-3; TRBD2 agrees at 9 bases. This receptor was obtained from a human donor in a cohort sampled during active COVID-19. Source material: peripheral blood. The CDR3 bases are TGCGCCAGCAGTACAAGCGGGAGGCTATCAGATACGCAGTATTTT. It yields the protein CASSTSGRLSDTQYF.